The source of this TCR beta chain is a study of blood T cell repertoires in COVID-19. As for the study in general: T cells, B-cell-depleted T cells, or PBMCs provided the cDNA or gDNA that served as material.

Some clones are missing from TCRdb's copy, which holds only in-frame ones; the method was immunoSEQ multiplex PCR. Of tens of thousands of clones in the sample, 82% were seen once. This clone was picked up one time. The V gene lost 2 bases and the J gene lost 6 bases, with 11 bases spanning the gap. The germline V gene encodes CDR1 MNHEY and CDR2 SMNVEV (reference sequence). There are 13 residues in the CDR3. V is TRBV27 and J is TRBJ2-7; a weak D match, TRBD1 (5 bases). The receptor comes from an elderly woman with acute or convalescent COVID-19. Sequencing was performed on peripheral blood. CDR3 nucleotides: TGTGCCAGCAGTTTAGCCAGGGTAACCGAGCAGTACTTC. Translating gives CASSLARVTEQYF.